This T cell receptor (beta chain) was recovered during a study of T-cell memory formation after mild COVID-19. Across the study: The TCR clusters were mostly specific to one donor.

This CDR3 has 14 residues. In germline, CDR1 is LNHNV, CDR2 YYDKDF (reference sequence). The V end lost 5 bases, the J end lost 3 bases, and 11 bases lay between the germline ends. Broader study findings: Largely, contracting CD4+ clones fell within CM and EM, and contracting CD8+ clones within EMRA.

A note on this clonotype: Its antigen is still unknown.

MiXCR, run by TCRdb on the 5' RACE reads, gives a single entry per CDR3 protein. The profile shows roughly 450,000 distinct CDR3 sequences, roughly 18% of them singletons. V usage is TRBV15 and J usage is TRBJ1-5; D call uncertain. The source material was PBMCs or a T cell subset sorted from them (not recorded which). The TCR was taken from an adult woman who had mild COVID-19 (a few samples of this study predate the infection). Cell type and time point are not known. CDR3 region: CATSERRDNQPQHF. The CDR3 region has the DNA TGTGCCACCAGCGAACGTCGGGACAATCAGCCCCAGCATTTT.